Below, one TCR beta chain is given with its context. These data are taken from a study of blood T cell repertoires in COVID-19. Study in general: Samples taken during acute and convalescent COVID-19 were collected in the United States, Italy and Spain.

Assay used: immunoSEQ multiplex PCR; TCRdb lists only in-frame clones, some missing. The sample contains more than 200,000 clones, roughly 80% of which appear only once. The CDR3 consists of 11 residues. The ends were cut back, 6 bases at V and 12 bases at J, with 12 bases in the middle. Germline CDR1 reads MNHEY; CDR2 reads SVGAGI. V gene TRBV6-5 combines with J gene TRBJ2-1, with D unresolved. The sequenced sample consisted of peripheral blood. The sequence was obtained from a man between 60 and 70 years old with acute or convalescent COVID-19. CDR3 in DNA: TGTGCCAGCAGCCTCGGGTCCTGGCAGTTCTTC. This sequence encodes CASSLGSWQFF.